This T cell receptor beta chain was found in a study of blood T cell repertoires in COVID-19. Across the whole study: COVID-19 samples from acute and convalescent phases originated in the United States, Italy and Spain. Sample material is recorded as cDNA or gDNA derived from T cells, B-cell-depleted T cells, or PBMCs.

Authors' processing steps: Reference gene primers were amplified, and this amplification served to estimate nucleated cell counts. The protocol was immunoSEQ multiplex PCR, while the TCRdb copy is restricted to in-frame clones and leaves out a portion. V, J and clone size are taken as reported in that table, and D and trimming were inferred from the DNA itself. The sample shows over 200,000 clones, 87% of them seen only once. This CDR3 comprises 16 residues. Trimming removed 5 bases from V and 3 bases from J, with 16 bases in between. Germline-derived CDR1 and CDR2 are SGHAT and FQNNGV. V usage is TRBV11-2 and J usage is TRBJ2-2; possible D gene TRBD2, 6 bases. Material for sequencing was peripheral blood. This clonotype was sampled from a woman aged 45-60 years with acute or convalescent COVID-19. The CDR3 region is CASSPLQGEDTGELFF. For the CDR3, the DNA is TGTGCCAGCAGCCCCCTTCAAGGGGAGGACACCGGGGAGCTGTTTTTT.